This T cell receptor beta chain originates from a study of blood T cell repertoires in COVID-19. Study context: The United States, Italy and Spain supplied acute and convalescent COVID-19 samples. The analysed material was cDNA or gDNA that came from T cells, B-cell-depleted T cells, or PBMCs.

This clone was detected once. V trimming: 6 bases; J trimming: 0 bases; junction bases outside the gene matches: 4. The germline V gene encodes CDR1 SGHNT and CDR2 YYREEE (reference sequence). The CDR3 sequence is 16 residues long. Original methodology: How many nucleated cells were present was estimated from reference gene primer amplification. Libraries were prepared by immunoSEQ multiplex PCR; TCRdb keeps only in-frame clonotypes and omits some of them. The V and J calls and the clone size are those of that table, but D and trimming were determined from the DNA. Among around 220,000 clones listed, less than 90% were seen once.

Source material: peripheral blood. The V and J genes are TRBV5-4 and TRBJ2-1; the match to TRBD2 covers 12 bases. This receptor was identified in a man in his forties with active or convalescent COVID-19. CDR3 sequence: CASTLTSGSSYNEQFF. DNA for the CDR3: TGTGCCAGCACCCTGACTAGCGGGAGCTCCTACAATGAGCAGTTCTTC.